A single sample gave rise to the 27 T cell receptor beta chains below, sequenced in a study of blood T cell repertoires in COVID-19. The method was immunoSEQ multiplex PCR; TCRdb's version includes in-frame clones alone and lacks a portion of them. The sample records about 230,000 clones, over 85% being singletons. The specimen sequenced was PBMCs or T cells enriched from blood (not recorded which). Receptors were obtained from a woman aged 30 to 39 with acute COVID-19.

This clone has only one observation. The chain employs TRBV7-3 and TRBJ2-1; TRBD2 agrees at 12 bases. The CDR3 runs 17 residues. V was clipped by 0 bases and J by 4 bases; unmatched bases: 4. Per germline, CDR1 SGHTA and CDR2 FQGTGA. The CDR3 sequence is CASSLTLLAGGYNEQFF. The CDR3 DNA reads TGTGCCAGCAGCTTAACGTTACTAGCGGGGGGATACAATGAGCAGTTCTTC. The whole variable domain, remainder taken from reference TRBV7-3 and TRBJ2-1, is GAGVSQTPSNKVTEKGKYVELRCDPISGHTALYWYRQSLGQGPEFLIYFQGTGAADDSGLPNDRFFAVRPEGSVSTLKIQRTERGDSAVYLCASSLTLLAGGYNEQFFGPGTRLTVL.

This chain links TRBV7-9 with TRBJ1-5; 9 bases line up with TRBD1. Trimming at V came to 5 bases and at J to 7 bases, leaving 12 bases not matched to a gene. The CDR3 length is 16 residues. Germline V gene lookup returns CDR1 SEHNR and CDR2 FQNEAQ (reference sequence). The CDR3 loop is CASSDRTGEFEQPQHF. CDR3 nucleotide sequence: TGTGCCAGCAGCGATAGGACAGGGGAGTTCGAGCAGCCCCAGCATTTT.

The chain couples TRBV6-5 to TRBJ2-2, with TRBD1 as a possible D gene (6 bases). CDR3 length: 13 residues. V was pared by 10 bases and J by 2 bases, with 11 bases between. Germline V gene sequence: CDR1 MNHEY, CDR2 SVGAGI. CDR3 sequence: CAIRTDNTGELFF. CDR3 in DNA: TGTGCCATCCGGACAGACAACACCGGGGAGCTGTTTTTT.

The V call is TRBV14, the J call TRBJ1-2, with 8 bases aligning to TRBD1. Germline lookup yields CDR1 SGHDN and CDR2 FVKESK. J was trimmed by 0 bases and V by 0 bases; bases with no gene match: 6. This CDR3 region has 17 residues. CDR3 region: CASSQETGGYSNYGYTF. In DNA, the CDR3 is TGTGCCAGCAGCCAAGAAACAGGGGGGTATTCTAACTATGGCTACACCTTC.

This sequence joins TRBV3-1 (or the pseudogene TRBV3-2) and TRBJ2-2, with TRBD1 matching over 7 bases. Trimming took 4 bases from V and 5 from J; bases not matched to a gene: 7. The length of the CDR3 is 15 residues. Per germline, CDR1 LGHDT and CDR2 YNNKEL (reference sequence). The CDR3 region is CASSPSGTVTGELFF. Written as DNA, the CDR3 is TGTGCCAGCAGCCCATCCGGGACAGTAACCGGGGAGCTGTTTTTT.

The CDR3 DNA reads as TGTGCCAGCAAGGGGCTCCGGACAGACTACGAGCAGTACTTC. Translating gives CASKGLRTDYEQYF. The rearrangement uses TRBV2 and TRBJ2-7; D perhaps matches TRBD1 (6 bases). This CDR3 is built from 14 residues. Trimming pared 7 bases from V and 3 bases from J, leaving 16 bases between. CDR1 SNHLY and CDR2 FYNNEI come from the germline V gene.

A single count supports this clone. The V gene is TRBV30, the J gene TRBJ1-5; D uncertain. The CDR3 sequence is 14 residues long. V dropped 6 bases and J dropped 1 base, with 13 bases sitting between them. The germline CDR1 and CDR2 sequences are GTSNPN and SVGIG (reference sequence). The CDR3 sequence: CACCVGRSNQPQHF. CDR3 bases: TGTGCCTGCTGCGTGGGGAGGAGCAATCAGCCCCAGCATTTT.

The chain carries TRBV19 and TRBJ2-7; 10 nucleotides align to TRBD1. V shed 10 bases, J shed 7 bases, and the junction held 7 bases outside the gene matches. The germline V gene encodes CDR1 LNHDA and CDR2 SQIVND (reference sequence). This CDR3 comprises 12 residues. CDR3 DNA: TGTGCCACCTTGGGACAGGGGAGGGAGCAGTACTTC. Translation gives CATLGQGREQYF. The whole variable domain, filled in from reference TRBV19 and TRBJ2-7, reads DGGITQSPKYLFRKEGQNVTLSCEQNLNHDAMYWYRQDPGQGLRLIYYSQIVNDFQKGDIAEGYSVSREKKESFPLTVTSAQKNPTAFYLCATLGQGREQYFGPGTRLTVT.

The V and J genes are TRBV5-1 and TRBJ2-2; tentatively, D is TRBD2 (5 bases). Germline V gene sequence: CDR1 SGHRS, CDR2 YFSETQ. The CDR3 loop spans 17 amino acids. The ends were cut back, 0 bases at V and 0 bases at J, with 12 bases in the middle. The CDR3 loop reads CASSLVRDGANTGELFF. CDR3 coding DNA: TGCGCCAGCAGCTTGGTTCGGGATGGGGCGAACACCGGGGAGCTGTTTTTT. The complete variable domain, with remaining parts taken from reference TRBV5-1 and TRBJ2-2, reads KAGVTQTPRYLIKTRGQQVTLSCSPISGHRSVSWYQQTPGQGLQFLFEYFSETQRNKGNFPGRFSGRQFSNSRSEMNVSTLELGDSALYLCASSLVRDGANTGELFFGEGSRLTVL.

V is TRBV10-3 and J is TRBJ2-7; 10 positions match TRBD1. The CDR3 is made up of 16 amino acids. Germline assignment: CDR1 ENHRY and CDR2 SYGVKD. The V and J ends lost 2 bases and 6 bases, in that order; junction bases with no gene match: 10. CDR3 DNA: TGTGCCATCAGTGAGGTTCAAGACGGGACAGGGGTCGAGCAGTACTTC. It translates to CAISEVQDGTGVEQYF.

This rearrangement joins TRBV27 to TRBJ1-2; tentative D call: TRBD1 (6 bases). V was clipped by 4 bases and J by 4 bases, with 7 bases between them. The CDR3 has 12 amino acids. Germline CDR1 is MNHEY and CDR2 is SMNVEV (reference sequence). The CDR3 DNA reads TGTGCCAGCAGTTCGGACAGCTATGGCTACACCTTC. This gives the protein CASSSDSYGYTF.

In its sample, this clone was seen once. The chain combines TRBV9 with TRBJ2-7, with 7 positions matching TRBD2. Germline V gives CDR1 SGDLS, CDR2 YYNGEE. CDR3 length: 15 residues. Losses at the gene ends were 4 bases for V and 2 bases for J; bases not matched to a gene: 9. The DNA for the CDR3 is TGTGCCAGCAGCCCAGGACTAGTATCCCCCTACGAGCAGTACTTC. It yields the protein CASSPGLVSPYEQYF.

This chain joins TRBV5-6 and TRBJ1-2; D is unclear. From germline, CDR1 is SGHDT and CDR2 YYEEEE. V lost 0 bases to trimming and J lost 8 bases, with 8 bases between them. The CDR3 consists of 12 residues. The CDR3 is CASSLDAAGYTF. Written as DNA, the CDR3 is TGTGCCAGCAGCTTGGATGCGGCGGGCTACACCTTC. The full variable domain, with the rest looked up from reference TRBV5-6 and TRBJ1-2, is DAGVTQSPTHLIKTRGQQVTLRCSPKSGHDTVSWYQQALGQGPQFIFQYYEEEERQRGNFPDRFSGHQFPNYSSELNVNALLLGDSALYLCASSLDAAGYTFGSGTRLTVV.

The chain carries TRBV7-9 and TRBJ1-2; D is unclear. This CDR3 spans 14 amino acids. Germline lookup yields CDR1 SEHNR and CDR2 FQNEAQ (reference sequence). The V and J ends lost 7 bases and 3 bases respectively, with 15 bases between them. CDR3 amino acids: CASNYRDGYYGYTF. The CDR3 DNA follows: TGTGCCAGCAACTATCGAGATGGCTACTATGGCTACACCTTC. The full variable domain, completed using reference TRBV7-9 and TRBJ1-2, is DTGVSQNPRHKITKRGQNVTFRCDPISEHNRLYWYRQTLGQGPEFLTYFQNEAQLEKSRLLSDRFSAERPKGSFSTLEIQRTEQGDSAMYLCASNYRDGYYGYTFGSGTRLTVV.

This clone was recorded a few times. The chain uses TRBV24-1 and TRBJ1-5; 8 nucleotides match TRBD1. Germline CDR1 KGHDR, CDR2 SFDVKD. V lost 3 bases and J lost 6; bases outside the gene matches: 6. This CDR3 is 15 amino acids long. In nucleotides, the CDR3 is TGTGCCACCAGTGATACGACAGGGGAGGGTCAGCCCCAGCATTTT. It specifies CATSDTTGEGQPQHF.

The chain has TRBV20-1 and TRBJ2-1, with TRBD2 matching over 11 bases. In germline, CDR1 is DFQATT, CDR2 SNEGSKA (reference sequence). V lost 3 bases to trimming and J lost 8 bases; unmatched junction nucleotides: 3. The CDR3 has 13 amino acids. CDR3 residues: CSASSGGEDEQFF. Written as DNA, the CDR3 is TGCAGTGCTAGTAGCGGGGGGGAGGATGAGCAGTTCTTC.

This clone was detected once. The chain joins TRBV5-1 to TRBJ2-2; a possible D gene is TRBD1 (6 bases). CDR3 length: 15 amino acids. Germline lookup yields CDR1 SGHRS and CDR2 YFSETQ. The germline V and J ends were trimmed by 5 bases and 5 bases, with 16 bases remaining between them. Here the CDR3 reads CASRVGAGKTGELFF. CDR3 bases: TGCGCCAGCAGAGTGGGGGCTGGTAAGACCGGGGAGCTGTTTTTT.

V gene TRBV3-1 (or the pseudogene TRBV3-2) combines with J gene TRBJ1-1; 7 bases map to TRBD1. Germline V gene data show CDR1 as LGHDT and CDR2 as YNNKEL (reference sequence). J lost 5 bases, V lost 0 bases, and 3 bases had no gene match. The CDR3 has 14 amino acids. CDR3 sequence reads: CASSQDPGGTEAFF. CDR3 DNA: TGTGCCAGCAGCCAAGACCCAGGGGGGACTGAAGCTTTCTTT.

This chain links TRBV4-3 with TRBJ2-3, with 12 bases fitting TRBD2. Germline CDR1 is LGHNA and CDR2 is YSLEER. The CDR3 has 15 residues. V lost 2 bases to trimming and J lost 8 bases; unmatched junction nucleotides: 5. The CDR3 sequence: CASSQLAGGPGTQYF. CDR3 sequence (DNA): TGCGCCAGCAGCCAACTAGCGGGGGGGCCGGGTACGCAGTATTTT.

The chain recombines TRBV7-2 with TRBJ1-5, with a tentative D call TRBD1 (6 bases). The ends were cut back, 1 base at V and 3 bases at J, with 13 bases in the middle. Germline CDR1 and CDR2: SGHTA and FQGNSA. The CDR3 totals 16 residues. The CDR3 DNA sequence: TGTGCCAGCAGCTTAGGGGCAGACAGGTACAATCAGCCCCAGCATTTT. Residues: CASSLGADRYNQPQHF.

This chain connects TRBV10-3 to TRBJ1-1; no reliable D call. Germline CDR1 and CDR2: ENHRY and SYGVKD. V shed 3 bases and J shed 3 bases, with 5 bases lying between them. CDR3 length: 12 amino acids. The CDR3 spells CAISDPDTEAFF. CDR3 nucleotide sequence: TGTGCCATCAGTGACCCAGACACTGAAGCTTTCTTT.

The genes are TRBV7-6 and TRBJ2-3; 7 nucleotides line up with TRBD2. The V and J ends lost 2 bases and 1 base, in that order; junction bases with no gene match: 3. The CDR3 loop spans 15 amino acids. The germline V gene encodes CDR1 SGHVS and CDR2 FNYEAQ. The CDR3 protein is CASSLSGARTDTQYF. The CDR3 DNA reads as TGTGCCAGCAGCTTAAGCGGGGCGCGCACAGATACGCAGTATTTT.

This chain connects TRBV7-9 to TRBJ2-5; D perhaps matches TRBD1 (5 bases). The germline V gene has CDR1 SEHNR and CDR2 FQNEAQ (reference sequence). This CDR3 has 15 amino acids. The V end lost 5 bases, the J end lost 5 bases, and 18 bases lay between the germline ends. The CDR3 nucleotides read TGTGCCAGCAGCAAAGGACAAATGATTGGGGAGACCCAGTACTTC. Its protein is CASSKGQMIGETQYF.

The sample holds one count of this clone. The chain carries TRBV11-2 and TRBJ2-1; D is unresolved. Germline assignment: CDR1 SGHAT and CDR2 FQNNGV. CDR3 size: 13 residues. V gave up 2 bases and J gave up 10 bases, with 12 bases separating them. Here the CDR3 reads CASSLMPVQEQFF. The CDR3 coding sequence is TGTGCCAGCAGCTTAATGCCAGTGCAGGAGCAGTTCTTC. The full variable domain, its missing parts supplied by reference TRBV11-2 and TRBJ2-1, is EAGVAQSPRYKIIEKRQSVAFWCNPISGHATLYWYQQILGQGPKLLIQFQNNGVVDDSQLPKDRFSAERLKGVDSTLKIQPAKLEDSAVYLCASSLMPVQEQFFGPGTRLTVL.

The CDR3 bases are TGTGCCAGCAGTGAATATAGGGAGCTAACCTACGAGCAGTACTTC. Residues: CASSEYRELTYEQYF. V gene TRBV6-1 combines with J gene TRBJ2-7; TRBD2 might be the D (5 bases). Trimming pared 2 bases from V and 2 bases from J, leaving 13 bases between. Germline V gene data show CDR1 as MNHNS and CDR2 as SASEGT. CDR3 length: 15 amino acids.

V gene TRBV7-6 combines with J gene TRBJ1-2; D perhaps matches TRBD1 (6 bases). This CDR3 has 15 amino acids. Trimming pared 2 bases from V and 4 bases from J, leaving 14 bases between. CDR1 is SGHVS and CDR2 is FNYEAQ in the germline V gene. The CDR3 DNA reads TGTGCCAGCAGCTTAACGGACAGAAATTTCTATGGCTACACCTTC. This encodes CASSLTDRNFYGYTF.

The CDR3 nucleotides read TGTGCCAGCAGCGTTTTAGGAGCGGGGGGGCCCGAAGATACGCAGTATTTT. Translation gives CASSVLGAGGPEDTQYF. The chain joins TRBV9 to TRBJ2-3; 10 bases are a match to TRBD2. The CDR3 loop spans 17 amino acids. V lost 2 bases and J lost 5; bases outside the gene matches: 11. CDR1 is SGDLS and CDR2 is YYNGEE in the germline V gene.